The rows below give T cell receptor beta chains drawn from one sample of a study of shared clonotypes between healthy human individuals. Sequenced by immunoSEQ multiplex PCR; TCRdb stores in-frame clones only, minus some. The table includes over a million clones, roughly 74% detected once. The sample was memory CD4+ T cells from PBMCs. These receptors originate from a man between 18 and 29 years old in good health. Some clones in this sample may be carry-over from other donors' samples. Each CDR3 is given with its conserved first and last residue. D genes are given only for firm matches. Expanded clones are given a class, and other clones once, few, many or no size at all.

clone_size: .
v_call: TRBV19
j_call: TRBJ2-1
d_call: .
cdr3_aa: CASSRLYSYNEQFF
cdr3_nt: TGTGCCAGTAGTAGACTCTACTCCTACAATGAGCAGTTCTTC

clone_size: few
v_call: TRBV19
j_call: TRBJ2-2
d_call: .
cdr3_aa: CAIAGRGSGGELFF
cdr3_nt: TGTGCCATCGCGGGGCGCGGGTCGGGTGGGGAGCTGTTTTTT

clone_size: .
v_call: TRBV7-9
j_call: TRBJ2-1
d_call: .
cdr3_aa: CASSLDWRSSYNEQFF
cdr3_nt: TGTGCCAGCAGCTTAGACTGGCGGAGCTCCTACAATGAGCAGTTCTTC

clone_size: .
v_call: TRBV4-3
j_call: TRBJ2-2
d_call: .
cdr3_aa: CASSHLGLLNTGELFF
cdr3_nt: TGCGCCAGCAGCCATTTGGGACTTCTAAACACCGGGGAGCTGTTTTTT

clone_size: .
v_call: TRBV6-6
j_call: TRBJ2-7
d_call: TRBD1
cdr3_aa: CASSNGQGSREQYF
cdr3_nt: TGTGCCAGCAGTAACGGACAGGGTAGCCGCGAGCAGTACTTC

clone_size: few
v_call: TRBV4-2
j_call: TRBJ1-3
d_call: .
cdr3_aa: CASSPDNDSGNTIYF
cdr3_nt: TGTGCCAGCAGCCCGGACAACGACTCTGGAAACACCATATATTTT

clone_size: .
v_call: TRBV28
j_call: TRBJ2-7
d_call: TRBD2
cdr3_aa: CASSSGGSLYEQYF
cdr3_nt: TGTGCCAGCAGCTCGGGCGGGAGTCTATACGAGCAGTACTTC

clone_size: few
v_call: TRBV28
j_call: TRBJ1-4
d_call: .
cdr3_aa: CASSLGGGNEKLFF
cdr3_nt: TGTGCCAGCAGTTTAGGAGGGGGTAATGAAAAACTGTTTTTT

clone_size: .
v_call: TRBV19
j_call: TRBJ1-2
d_call: TRBD1
cdr3_aa: CASTRDRGFNYGYTF
cdr3_nt: TGTGCCAGTACCCGGGACAGGGGGTTTAACTATGGCTACACCTTC

clone_size: .
v_call: TRBV28
j_call: TRBJ2-7
d_call: .
cdr3_aa: CASSFHVYEQYF
cdr3_nt: TGTGCCAGCAGTTTTCACGTCTACGAGCAGTACTTC

clone_size: once
v_call: TRBV28
j_call: TRBJ2-3
d_call: TRBD2
cdr3_aa: CASSLALAGGDTQYF
cdr3_nt: TGTGCCAGCAGTTTAGCACTAGCGGGAGGAGATACGCAGTATTTT

clone_size: .
v_call: TRBV19
j_call: TRBJ2-3
d_call: TRBD2
cdr3_aa: CASRREPTDTQYF
cdr3_nt: TGTGCCAGTAGGCGGGAGCCCACAGATACGCAGTATTTT

clone_size: once
v_call: TRBV11-1
j_call: TRBJ2-6
d_call: TRBD1
cdr3_aa: CASSPTQGVGSGANVLTF
cdr3_nt: TGTGCCAGCAGCCCCACACAGGGGGTAGGCTCTGGGGCCAACGTCCTGACTTTC

clone_size: .
v_call: TRBV10-3
j_call: TRBJ2-6
d_call: .
cdr3_aa: CAISESIIGSGANVLTF
cdr3_nt: TGTGCCATCAGTGAGTCGATTATAGGGTCCGGGGCCAACGTCCTGACTTTC

clone_size: .
v_call: TRBV7-3
j_call: TRBJ1-1
d_call: .
cdr3_aa: CASSSQGDTEAFF
cdr3_nt: TGTGCCAGCAGCTCACAGGGTGACACTGAAGCTTTCTTT

clone_size: .
v_call: TRBV30
j_call: TRBJ1-6
d_call: .
cdr3_aa: CAWSVLGPPLHF
cdr3_nt: TGTGCCTGGAGTGTCCTCGGGCCACCCCTCCACTTT

clone_size: .
v_call: TRBV29-1
j_call: TRBJ1-1
d_call: .
cdr3_aa: CSVALSENTEAFF
cdr3_nt: TGCAGCGTTGCATTGTCGGAGAACACTGAAGCTTTCTTT

clone_size: .
v_call: TRBV7-7
j_call: TRBJ2-2
d_call: .
cdr3_aa: CASSLDVGDTGELFF
cdr3_nt: TGTGCCAGCAGCTTAGATGTAGGGGACACCGGGGAGCTGTTTTTT

clone_size: .
v_call: TRBV27
j_call: TRBJ2-1
d_call: TRBD1
cdr3_aa: CASSGRGPSSYNEQFF
cdr3_nt: TGTGCCAGCAGTGGCAGGGGGCCGAGCTCCTACAATGAGCAGTTCTTC

clone_size: .
v_call: TRBV2
j_call: TRBJ1-1
d_call: .
cdr3_aa: CASSVRSTEAFF
cdr3_nt: TGTGCCAGCAGTGTACGGTCAACTGAAGCTTTCTTT

clone_size: once
v_call: TRBV7-9
j_call: TRBJ2-1
d_call: .
cdr3_aa: CASSPPRRSEQFF
cdr3_nt: TGTGCCAGCAGCCCTCCGAGGAGGAGTGAGCAGTTCTTC